The sequence of this T cell receptor (beta chain) was determined in a study of shared T cell receptors in the human thymus. This clone appeared once. The method was immunoSEQ multiplex PCR; TCRdb's version includes in-frame clones alone and lacks a portion of them. Of about 380,000 clones listed, around 95% are singletons. The TCR sequence derives from a human donor. Specimen: thymocytes.

DNA for the CDR3: TGTGCCAGCCGGGGCGGAAGCAATCAGCCCCAGCATTTT. It yields the protein CASRGGSNQPQHF. The V and J genes are TRBV11-2 and TRBJ1-5; a possible D gene is TRBD1 (5 bases). Trimming left V 8 bases short and J 1 base short, with 9 bases between. The V gene's germline CDR1 is SGHAT and CDR2 FQNNGV. CDR3 length: 13 amino acids.